This T cell receptor (beta chain) was retrieved from a study of blood T cell repertoires in COVID-19. As for the study in general: Specimens from acute and convalescent COVID-19 originated in the United States, Italy and Spain. The cDNA or gDNA used as material had been derived from T cells, B-cell-depleted T cells, or PBMCs.

Libraries were prepared by immunoSEQ multiplex PCR; TCRdb keeps only in-frame clonotypes and omits some of them. Of about 220,000 clones detected, approximately 80% appear once; the ten largest clones hold more than 3%. V lost 6 bases and J lost 6, with 9 bases in between. The CDR3 consists of 12 residues. Germline V gene sequence: CDR1 LNHDA, CDR2 SQIVND (reference sequence). Participant age was about 18 to 89 years, and participants resided in fewer than 30 US areas. Recovered status in Cohort 3 required two negative PCRs, clearance, or symptom resolution. The source is a woman aged 55-75 years who had recovered from COVID-19. Sequenced input: PBMCs or T cells enriched from blood (not recorded which). This chain joins TRBV19 and TRBJ2-4; no clear D gene. The DNA of the CDR3 is TGTGCCAGTAGAAGTCTCGGAAACATTCAGTACTTC. Translating gives CASRSLGNIQYF.